The rows below give T cell receptor beta chains drawn from one sample of a study of CD8 T cells in ankylosing spondylitis. TCRdb reprocessed the 5' RACE reads via MiXCR and lists one record per CDR3 protein. Among under 300,000 distinct CDR3 sequences listed, around 10% were seen once. The sequenced sample was blood, either unsorted or a sorted T cell fraction (not recorded which). The receptors were sampled from a male donor with ankylosing spondylitis or in good health (not recorded which). Both conserved end residues are part of each CDR3. D genes are given only for firm matches. Clone size is shown for a subset of rows, as once, few, many or a class of expanded clone.

CDR3 DNA: TGTGCCAGCAGTTACTCGACCGCAACTAATGAAAAACTGTTTTTT; CDR3 protein: CASSYSTATNEKLFF; V gene: TRBV6-5; CDR3 length: 15; J gene: TRBJ1-4; clone size: few; D gene: NA
CDR3 DNA: TGCGCCAGCAGCTTAGAATTCGGGACCAAAAACATTCAGTACTTC; CDR3 protein: CASSLEFGTKNIQYF; V gene: TRBV5-1; CDR3 length: 15; J gene: TRBJ2-4; clone size: NA; D gene: NA
CDR3 DNA: TGTGCCAGCTCACCTAATACGGCAGGCAATGAAAAACTGTTTTTT; CDR3 protein: CASSPNTAGNEKLFF; V gene: TRBV18; CDR3 length: 15; J gene: TRBJ1-4; clone size: few; D gene: NA
CDR3 DNA: TGCGCCAGCAGTGATACCGTCCTAAGCTACGGTGGCTACACCTTC; CDR3 protein: CASSDTVLSYGGYTF; V gene: TRBV10-2; CDR3 length: 15; J gene: TRBJ1-2; clone size: NA; D gene: NA
CDR3 DNA: TGCAGTGCTGGGACTAGCGGGAGCACAGATACGCAGTATTTT; CDR3 protein: CSAGTSGSTDTQYF; V gene: TRBV20-1; CDR3 length: 14; J gene: TRBJ2-3; clone size: many; D gene: TRBD2
CDR3 DNA: TGCGCCAGCAGCTTCGGTAGCGGGGGAGGAGATACGCAGTATTTT; CDR3 protein: CASSFGSGGGDTQYF; V gene: TRBV5-1; CDR3 length: 15; J gene: TRBJ2-3; clone size: many; D gene: TRBD2
CDR3 DNA: TGCGCCAGCAGCCGGGGACAGGGATCCCACAATGAGCAGTTCTTC; CDR3 protein: CASSRGQGSHNEQFF; V gene: TRBV5-1; CDR3 length: 15; J gene: TRBJ2-1; clone size: many; D gene: TRBD1
CDR3 DNA: TGTGCCAGCTCGTCCACCGGGCCCCATATCTACAATGAGCAGTTCTTC; CDR3 protein: CASSSTGPHIYNEQFF; V gene: TRBV18; CDR3 length: 16; J gene: TRBJ2-1; clone size: many; D gene: NA
CDR3 DNA: TGTGCCAGCAGGCAGGGTCGCGGGATCGGGGAGCTGTTTTTT; CDR3 protein: CASRQGRGIGELFF; V gene: TRBV7-3; CDR3 length: 14; J gene: TRBJ2-2; clone size: many; D gene: NA
CDR3 DNA: TGTGCCAGCAGCACGACAGGGGGCTATACTGAAGCTTTCTTT; CDR3 protein: CASSTTGGYTEAFF; V gene: TRBV2; CDR3 length: 14; J gene: TRBJ1-1; clone size: few; D gene: TRBD1
CDR3 DNA: TGTGCCAGCGGGTTGAACACCGGGGAGCTGTTTTTT; CDR3 protein: CASGLNTGELFF; V gene: TRBV12-3/TRBV12-4; CDR3 length: 12; J gene: TRBJ2-2; clone size: many; D gene: NA